The 14 T cell receptor beta chains listed next were all sequenced from one sample in a study of T cell responses to AZD1222 COVID-19 vaccine. The protocol was immunoSEQ multiplex PCR, while the TCRdb copy is restricted to in-frame clones and leaves out a portion. The data contain some 130,000 clones, around 90% of them singletons. The sample consisted of peripheral blood, taken 28 days after the second AZD1222 dose. Source of these receptors: an adult who received the AZD1222 COVID-19 vaccine.

This chain connects TRBV25-1 to TRBJ1-2; D is unclear. V dropped 0 bases and J dropped 8 bases, with 4 bases sitting between them. The CDR3 runs 11 residues. Germline CDR1 reads MGHDK; CDR2 reads SYGVNS. The CDR3 nucleotides read TGTGCCAGCAGTGAATACGGAGGCTACACCTTC. Protein: CASSEYGGYTF.

This clone was recorded once. Here the CDR3 DNA reads TGCGCCAGCAGCTTGGCCCCGAGCGGGGATGTCTACGAGCAGTACTTC. Its protein product is CASSLAPSGDVYEQYF. The chain joins TRBV5-1 to TRBJ2-7, with 7 bases that match TRBD2. CDR1 and CDR2 (germline): SGHRS, YFSETQ. There are 16 residues in the CDR3. The trim removed 0 bases at V and 3 bases at J, leaving 9 bases unmatched.

The rearrangement joins TRBV21-1 to TRBJ1-6. TRBV21-1 is tagged as a pseudogene. The CDR3 has 16 amino acids. CDR3 sequence reads: CASSKDEGCRNSPLHF. CDR3 DNA: TGTGCCAGCAGCAAAGACGAGGGGTGTCGGAATTCACCCCTCCACTTT.

In DNA, the CDR3 is TGTGCCAGCAGTCCAGGGTCCCAGCGGGAGACCCAGTACTTC. Translating it yields CASSPGSQRETQYF. The V call is TRBV7-2, the J call TRBJ2-5; D may be TRBD1 or TRBD2 (5 bases each). Germline V gives CDR1 SGHTA, CDR2 FQGNSA. Deletions cut 6 bases from V and 5 bases from J, with 16 bases between. The CDR3 is 14 residues long.

V is TRBV9 and J is TRBJ2-1; D is perhaps TRBD2 (6 bases). V dropped 0 bases and J dropped 4 bases, with 8 bases sitting between them. The CDR3 has 14 amino acids. Germline values: CDR1 SGDLS, CDR2 YYNGEE. The CDR3 loop reads CASSVVRDYNEQFF. CDR3 nucleotide sequence: TGTGCCAGCAGCGTAGTGCGGGATTACAATGAGCAGTTCTTC.

The chain joins TRBV6-2 or TRBV6-3 to TRBJ1-6; no reliable D call. The CDR3 has 11 amino acids. Per germline, CDR1 MNHEY and CDR2 SVGEGT. V was clipped by 6 bases and J by 13 bases, with 10 bases between them. In nucleotides, the CDR3 is TGTGCCAGCAGCTCACTTGGGCCCCTCCACTTT. This codes for CASSSLGPLHF.

This clone was seen just once. The rearrangement uses TRBV11-3 and TRBJ1-1; perhaps TRBD1 as D (5 bases). The CDR3 is 14 residues long. Germline V gene sequence: CDR1 SGHNT, CDR2 YENEEA. The V and J ends lost 5 bases and 2 bases respectively, with 12 bases between them. The CDR3 DNA reads TGTGCCAGCAGCCTCTTCCAGGGAAACACTGAAGCTTTCTTT. Amino acid sequence: CASSLFQGNTEAFF.

The chain links TRBV5-6 to TRBJ2-7; maybe TRBD1 (6 bases). The CDR3 is made up of 15 amino acids. The germline V gene encodes CDR1 SGHDT and CDR2 YYEEEE. The V end was cut by 7 bases, the J end by 6 bases, with 23 bases between. The CDR3 spells CASLKQGRGTREQYF. For the CDR3, the DNA is TGTGCCAGCCTTAAACAGGGCAGGGGAACACGCGAGCAGTACTTC.

V is TRBV19 and J is TRBJ1-4, with 9 nucleotides matching TRBD1. In germline, CDR1 is LNHDA, CDR2 SQIVND (reference sequence). This CDR3 comprises 15 residues. V shed 6 bases, J shed 8 bases, and the junction held 10 bases outside the gene matches. CDR3: CASSPDRGWGEKLFF. CDR3 in DNA: TGTGCCAGTAGCCCTGACAGGGGGTGGGGAGAAAAACTGTTTTTT. The full variable domain, completed using reference TRBV19 and TRBJ1-4, is DGGITQSPKYLFRKEGQNVTLSCEQNLNHDAMYWYRQDPGQGLRLIYYSQIVNDFQKGDIAEGYSVSREKKESFPLTVTSAQKNPTAFYLCASSPDRGWGEKLFFGSGTQLSVL.

J is TRBJ1-1 and V is TRBV4-2; D is possibly TRBD1 (5 bases). Germline V CDR1 and CDR2: LGHNA, YNFKEQ. This CDR3 comprises 18 residues. Between the trimmed V and J ends, which lost 4 bases and 0 bases, there was a span of 21 bases. The CDR3 reads CASSPPHGGTDMNTEAFF. The DNA of the CDR3 is TGTGCCAGCAGCCCCCCCCATGGGGGGACTGACATGAACACTGAAGCTTTCTTT.

This clone was detected a few times. The chain carries TRBV7-9 and TRBJ2-5; D is unresolved. The length of the CDR3 is 11 residues. Trimming took 2 bases from V and 3 from J, leaving 1 base between them. Germline loops: CDR1 SEHNR, CDR2 FQNEAQ (reference sequence). The CDR3 is CASSLKETQYF. CDR3 bases: TGTGCCAGCAGCTTAAAAGAGACCCAGTACTTC. Using reference TRBV7-9 and TRBJ2-5 for the parts outside the CDR3, the full variable domain is DTGVSQNPRHKITKRGQNVTFRCDPISEHNRLYWYRQTLGQGPEFLTYFQNEAQLEKSRLLSDRFSAERPKGSFSTLEIQRTEQGDSAMYLCASSLKETQYFGPGTRLLVL.

The CDR3 region is CASSYRSGVGANEKLFF. CDR3 DNA: TGTGCCAGCAGCTACCGGTCGGGGGTTGGGGCTAATGAAAAACTGTTTTTT. The gene calls are TRBV7-9 and TRBJ1-4; tentatively, D is TRBD1 (5 bases). V lost 4 bases, J lost 3 bases, and 18 bases lay in between. The CDR3 loop spans 17 amino acids. Germline CDR1 is SEHNR and CDR2 is FQNEAQ (reference sequence).

Turning to this clone: At one end, the junction sequence differs from germline, possibly due to a read error. V gene TRBV13 combines with J gene TRBJ2-6; no clear D gene. Germline assignment: CDR1 PRHDT and CDR2 FYEKMQ (reference sequence). This CDR3 region has 16 residues. In DNA, the CDR3 is TGTGCGAGCAGTAGACCAGATATTCCTGGGGCCAACGTCCTGACTTTC. Its protein product is CASSRPDIPGANVLTF.

CDR3 amino acids: CASSLSRGISYEQYF. As DNA, the CDR3 is TGTGCCAGCAGCTTATCACGGGGAATCTCCTACGAGCAGTACTTC. This chain connects TRBV7-6 to TRBJ2-7, with D perhaps matching TRBD2 (5 bases). Trimming removed 2 bases at V and 0 bases at J, with 11 bases between. The CDR3 has 15 amino acids. Looked up from germline, CDR1 is SGHVS and CDR2 is FNYEAQ.